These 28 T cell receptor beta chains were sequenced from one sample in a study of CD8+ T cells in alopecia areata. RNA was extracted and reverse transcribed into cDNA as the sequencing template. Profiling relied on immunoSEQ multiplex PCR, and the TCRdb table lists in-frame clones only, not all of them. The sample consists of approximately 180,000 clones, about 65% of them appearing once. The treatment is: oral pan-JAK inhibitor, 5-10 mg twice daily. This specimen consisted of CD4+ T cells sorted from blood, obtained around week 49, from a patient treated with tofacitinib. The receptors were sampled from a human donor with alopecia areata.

CDR3 DNA: TGTGCCTGGAGTGTCAAGTCTCGGGATGGCTACACCTTC. Amino acids: CAWSVKSRDGYTF. This chain joins TRBV30 and TRBJ1-2; D remains ambiguous. Trimming took 0 bases from V and 6 from J, leaving 11 bases between them. The CDR3 runs 13 residues. Germline CDR1 reads GTSNPN; CDR2 reads SVGIG (reference sequence). Variable domain in full (rest from reference TRBV30 and TRBJ1-2): SQTIHQWPATLVQPVGSPLSLECTVEGTSNPNLYWYRQAAGRGLQLLFYSVGIGQISSEVPQNLSASRPQDRQFILSSKKLLLSDSGFYLCAWSVKSRDGYTFGSGTRLTVV.

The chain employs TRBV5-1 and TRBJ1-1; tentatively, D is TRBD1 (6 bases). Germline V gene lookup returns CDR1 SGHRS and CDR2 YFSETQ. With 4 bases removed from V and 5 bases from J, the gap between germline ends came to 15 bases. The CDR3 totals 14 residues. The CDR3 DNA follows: TGCGCCAGCAGCCAGTTTGGGACACCGACTGAAGCTTTCTTT. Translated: CASSQFGTPTEAFF.

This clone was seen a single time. CDR3 residues: CASSRDRDGSEQFF. CDR3 coding DNA: TGTGCCAGTAGTAGGGACAGGGATGGCAGTGAGCAGTTCTTC. The rearrangement links TRBV19 to TRBJ2-1, with 9 bases aligning to TRBD1. J lost 9 bases, V lost 4 bases, and 7 bases had no gene match. This CDR3 is 14 amino acids long. Germline V gene sequence: CDR1 LNHDA, CDR2 SQIVND (reference sequence).

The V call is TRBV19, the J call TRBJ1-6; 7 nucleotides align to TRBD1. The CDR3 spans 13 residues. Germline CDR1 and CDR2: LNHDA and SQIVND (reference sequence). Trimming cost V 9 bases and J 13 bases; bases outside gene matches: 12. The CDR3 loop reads CASTGQAVGPLHF. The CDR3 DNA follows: TGTGCCAGCACCGGACAGGCAGTTGGGCCCCTCCACTTT.

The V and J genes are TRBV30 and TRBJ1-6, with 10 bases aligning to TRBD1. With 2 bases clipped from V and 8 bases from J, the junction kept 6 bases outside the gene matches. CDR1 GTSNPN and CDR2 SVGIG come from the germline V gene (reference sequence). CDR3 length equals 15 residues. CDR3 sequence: CAWSNVGTGDSPLHF. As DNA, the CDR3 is TGTGCCTGGAGTAATGTGGGGACAGGGGATTCACCCCTCCACTTT.

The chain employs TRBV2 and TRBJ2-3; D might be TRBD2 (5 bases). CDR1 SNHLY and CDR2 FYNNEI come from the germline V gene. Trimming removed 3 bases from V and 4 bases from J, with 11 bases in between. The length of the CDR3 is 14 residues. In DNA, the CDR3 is TGTGCCAGCAGTGACCGGGGTAGGGCAGATACGCAGTATTTT. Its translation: CASSDRGRADTQYF. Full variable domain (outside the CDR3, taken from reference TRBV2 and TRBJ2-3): EPEVTQTPSHQVTQMGQEVILRCVPISNHLYFYWYRQILGQKVEFLVSFYNNEISEKSEIFDDQFSVERPDGSNFTLKIRSTKLEDSAMYFCASSDRGRADTQYFGPGTRLTVL.

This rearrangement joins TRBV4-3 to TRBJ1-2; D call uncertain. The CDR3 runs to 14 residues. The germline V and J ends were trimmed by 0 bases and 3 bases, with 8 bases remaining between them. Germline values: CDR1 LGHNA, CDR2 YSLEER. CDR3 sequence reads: CASSQDAAYYGYTF. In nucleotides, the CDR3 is TGCGCCAGCAGCCAAGATGCAGCATACTATGGCTACACCTTC.

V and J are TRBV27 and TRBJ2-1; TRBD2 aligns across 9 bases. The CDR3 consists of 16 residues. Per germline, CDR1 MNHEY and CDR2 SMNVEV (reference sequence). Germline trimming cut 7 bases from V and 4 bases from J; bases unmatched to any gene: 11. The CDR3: CASTPSLAGRYNEQFF. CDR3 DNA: TGTGCCAGCACCCCCTCGCTAGCGGGGCGATACAATGAGCAGTTCTTC.

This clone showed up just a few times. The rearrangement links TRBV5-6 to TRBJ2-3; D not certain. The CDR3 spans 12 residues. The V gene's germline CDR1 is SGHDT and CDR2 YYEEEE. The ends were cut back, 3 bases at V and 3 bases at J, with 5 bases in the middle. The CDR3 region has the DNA TGTGCCAGCAGCTCGGCGACAGATACGCAGTATTTT. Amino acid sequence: CASSSATDTQYF.

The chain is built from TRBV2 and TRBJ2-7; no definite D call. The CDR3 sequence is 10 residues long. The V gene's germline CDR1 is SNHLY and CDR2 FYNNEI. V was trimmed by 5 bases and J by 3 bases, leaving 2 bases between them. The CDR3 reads CASSLYEQYF. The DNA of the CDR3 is TGTGCCAGCAGTCTCTACGAGCAGTACTTC. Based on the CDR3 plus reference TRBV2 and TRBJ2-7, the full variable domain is EPEVTQTPSHQVTQMGQEVILRCVPISNHLYFYWYRQILGQKVEFLVSFYNNEISEKSEIFDDQFSVERPDGSNFTLKIRSTKLEDSAMYFCASSLYEQYFGPGTRLTVT.

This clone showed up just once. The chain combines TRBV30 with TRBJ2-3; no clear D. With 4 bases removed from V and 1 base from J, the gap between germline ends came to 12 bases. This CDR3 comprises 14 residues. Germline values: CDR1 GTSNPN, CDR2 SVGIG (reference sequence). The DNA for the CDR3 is TGTGCCTGGACACCTGGAACAGGCACAGATACGCAGTATTTT. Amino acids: CAWTPGTGTDTQYF. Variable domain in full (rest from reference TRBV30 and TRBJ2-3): SQTIHQWPATLVQPVGSPLSLECTVEGTSNPNLYWYRQAAGRGLQLLFYSVGIGQISSEVPQNLSASRPQDRQFILSSKKLLLSDSGFYLCAWTPGTGTDTQYFGPGTRLTVL.

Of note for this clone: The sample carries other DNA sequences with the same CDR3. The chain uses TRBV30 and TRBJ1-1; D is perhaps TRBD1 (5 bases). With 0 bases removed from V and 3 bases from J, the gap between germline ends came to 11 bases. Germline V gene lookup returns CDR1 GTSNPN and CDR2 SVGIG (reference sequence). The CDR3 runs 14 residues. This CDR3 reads CAWSVRRGDTEAFF. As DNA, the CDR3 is TGTGCCTGGAGTGTACGACGAGGGGACACTGAAGCTTTCTTT.

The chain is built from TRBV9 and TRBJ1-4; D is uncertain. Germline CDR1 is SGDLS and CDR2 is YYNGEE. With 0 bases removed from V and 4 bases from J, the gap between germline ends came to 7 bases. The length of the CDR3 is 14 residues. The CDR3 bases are TGTGCCAGCAGCGTAGGGGGAGGTAATGAAAAACTGTTTTTT. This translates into CASSVGGGNEKLFF.

CDR3 in amino acids: CSAVLGKIPGVDSNYEQYF. Here the CDR3 DNA reads TGCAGCGCCGTCCTCGGGAAAATCCCGGGTGTGGACAGCAACTACGAGCAGTACTTC. The rearrangement joins TRBV29-1 to TRBJ2-7, with D possibly TRBD1 on 6 matching bases. The CDR3 extends over 19 amino acids. CDR1 and CDR2 from the germline V gene are SQVTM and ANQGSEA. The V end was cut by 7 bases, the J end by 3 bases, with 34 bases between.

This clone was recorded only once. The CDR3 DNA follows: TGCAGCGTTGAAGGGGCAGGGGCTAATCAGCCCCAGCATTTT. Translating it yields CSVEGAGANQPQHF. J is TRBJ1-5 and V is TRBV29-1; maybe TRBD1 (6 bases). The CDR3 is 14 amino acids. Germline-derived CDR1 and CDR2 are SQVTM and ANQGSEA. V dropped 1 base and J dropped 4 bases, with 11 bases sitting between them.

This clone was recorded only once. The CDR3 protein is CASSALASTDTQYF. Here the CDR3 DNA reads TGCGCCAGCAGCGCACTCGCTAGCACAGATACGCAGTATTTT. This chain connects TRBV5-1 to TRBJ2-3; no firm D call. CDR1 SGHRS and CDR2 YFSETQ come from the germline V gene. The CDR3 loop spans 14 amino acids. V lost 4 bases, J lost 0 bases, and 9 bases lay in between.

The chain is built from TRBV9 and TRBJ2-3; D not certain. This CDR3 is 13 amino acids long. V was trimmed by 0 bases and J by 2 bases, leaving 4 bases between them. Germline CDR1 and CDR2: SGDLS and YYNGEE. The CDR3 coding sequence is TGTGCCAGCAGCGTAGGGAACACAGATACGCAGTATTTT. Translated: CASSVGNTDTQYF.

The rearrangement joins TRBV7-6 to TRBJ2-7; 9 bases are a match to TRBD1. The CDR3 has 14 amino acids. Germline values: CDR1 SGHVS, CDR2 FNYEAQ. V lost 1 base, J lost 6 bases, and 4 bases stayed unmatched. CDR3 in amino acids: CASSLGGQGREQYF. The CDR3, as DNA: TGTGCCAGCAGCTTAGGGGGACAGGGACGCGAGCAGTACTTC.

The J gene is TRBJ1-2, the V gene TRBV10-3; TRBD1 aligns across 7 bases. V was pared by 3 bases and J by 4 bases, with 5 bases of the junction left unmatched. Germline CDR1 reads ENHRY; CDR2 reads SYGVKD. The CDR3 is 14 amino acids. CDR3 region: CAISDGTEFYGYTF. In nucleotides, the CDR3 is TGTGCCATCAGTGATGGGACAGAATTCTATGGCTACACCTTC.

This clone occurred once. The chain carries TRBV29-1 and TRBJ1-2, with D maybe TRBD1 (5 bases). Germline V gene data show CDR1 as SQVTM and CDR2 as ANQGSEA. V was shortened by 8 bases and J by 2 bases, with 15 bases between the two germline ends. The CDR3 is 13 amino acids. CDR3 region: CSTGNPLNYGYTF. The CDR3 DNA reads TGCAGCACAGGCAATCCACTGAACTATGGCTACACCTTC.

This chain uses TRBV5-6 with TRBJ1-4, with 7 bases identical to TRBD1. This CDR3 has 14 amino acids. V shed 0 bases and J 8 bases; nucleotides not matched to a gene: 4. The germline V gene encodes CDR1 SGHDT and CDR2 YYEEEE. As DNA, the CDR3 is TGTGCCAGCAGCTTGGGACAGGGCAGGGAAAAACTGTTTTTT. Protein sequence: CASSLGQGREKLFF. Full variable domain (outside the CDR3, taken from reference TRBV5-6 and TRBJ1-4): DAGVTQSPTHLIKTRGQQVTLRCSPKSGHDTVSWYQQALGQGPQFIFQYYEEEERQRGNFPDRFSGHQFPNYSSELNVNALLLGDSALYLCASSLGQGREKLFFGSGTQLSVL.

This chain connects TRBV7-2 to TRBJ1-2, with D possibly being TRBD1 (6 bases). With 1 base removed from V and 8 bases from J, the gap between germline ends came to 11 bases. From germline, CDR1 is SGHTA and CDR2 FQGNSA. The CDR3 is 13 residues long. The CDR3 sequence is CASSLGSGAGYTF. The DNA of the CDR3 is TGTGCCAGCAGCTTAGGATCAGGGGCCGGCTACACCTTC. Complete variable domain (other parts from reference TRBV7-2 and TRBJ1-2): GAGVSQSPSNKVTEKGKDVELRCDPISGHTALYWYRQSLGQGLEFLIYFQGNSAPDKSGLPSDRFSAERTGGSVSTLTIQRTQQEDSAVYLCASSLGSGAGYTFGSGTRLTVV.

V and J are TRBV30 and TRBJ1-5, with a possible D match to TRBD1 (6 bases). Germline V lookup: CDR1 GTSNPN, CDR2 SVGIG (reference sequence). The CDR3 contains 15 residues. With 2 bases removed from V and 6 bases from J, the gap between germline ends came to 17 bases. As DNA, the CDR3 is TGTGCCTGGAGTAGAATGGGGGGGCCGGGTCAGCCCCAGCATTTT. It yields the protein CAWSRMGGPGQPQHF.

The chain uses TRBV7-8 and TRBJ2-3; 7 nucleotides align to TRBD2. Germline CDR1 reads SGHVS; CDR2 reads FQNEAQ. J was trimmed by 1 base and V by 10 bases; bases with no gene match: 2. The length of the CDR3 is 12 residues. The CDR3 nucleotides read TGTGCCATAAGCGGGGGCACAGATACGCAGTATTTT. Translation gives CAISGGTDTQYF.

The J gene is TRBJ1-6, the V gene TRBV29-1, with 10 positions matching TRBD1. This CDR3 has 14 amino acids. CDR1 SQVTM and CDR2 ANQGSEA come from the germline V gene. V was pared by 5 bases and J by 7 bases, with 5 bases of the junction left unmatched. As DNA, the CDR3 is TGCAGCGTTCGGACAGGGGGAGAGAATTCACCCCTCCACTTT. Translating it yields CSVRTGGENSPLHF.

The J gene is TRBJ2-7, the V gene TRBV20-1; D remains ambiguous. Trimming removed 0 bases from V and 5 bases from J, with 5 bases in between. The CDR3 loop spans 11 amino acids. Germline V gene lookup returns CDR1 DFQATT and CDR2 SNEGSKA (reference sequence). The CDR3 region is CSARDVDEQYF. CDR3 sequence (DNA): TGCAGTGCTAGAGATGTAGACGAGCAGTACTTC.

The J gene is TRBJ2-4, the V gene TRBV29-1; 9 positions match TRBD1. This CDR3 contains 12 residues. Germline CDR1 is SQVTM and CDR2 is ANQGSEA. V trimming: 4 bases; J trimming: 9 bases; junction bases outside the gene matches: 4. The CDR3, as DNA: TGCAGCGTTGGACAGGGGGGTCTCATTCAGTACTTC. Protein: CSVGQGGLIQYF.

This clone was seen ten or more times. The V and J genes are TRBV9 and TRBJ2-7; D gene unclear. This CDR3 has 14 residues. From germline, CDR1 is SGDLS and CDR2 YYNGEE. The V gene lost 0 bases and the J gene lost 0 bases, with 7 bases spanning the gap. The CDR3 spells CASSVGTDSYEQYF. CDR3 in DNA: TGTGCCAGCAGCGTAGGAACGGACTCCTACGAGCAGTACTTC.